The rows below give T cell receptor beta chains drawn from one sample of a study of blood T cell repertoires in COVID-19. TCRdb's table, derived via immunoSEQ multiplex PCR, lists solely in-frame clones and lacks some. The table shows about 250,000 clones, with almost 90% occurring only once. The sequenced sample was peripheral blood. The receptors come from a woman aged 60-75 years with COVID-19, enrolled during active disease. The CDR3 runs from the conserved cysteine through the conserved F or W. Fields, in order: D gene, V gene, clone size, CDR3 length, J gene, CDR3 DNA, CDR3 protein. The D gene is left open where the match is weak. Expanded clones are given a class, and other clones once, few, many or no size at all.

>-|TRBV2|-|13|TRBJ2-2
TGTGCCACCGAGCTAGGGGGCACCGGGGAGCTGTTTTTT
CATELGGTGELFF
>TRBD2|TRBV9|-|16|TRBJ2-1
TGTGCCAGCAGCCCTAGCGGGGGGGCTAAGTTAGGTGAGCAGTTCTTC
CASSPSGGAKLGEQFF
>-|TRBV27|-|16|TRBJ1-1
TGTGCCAGCAGCTACGGGACAACAGCGATGAACACTGAAGCTTTCTTT
CASSYGTTAMNTEAFF
>-|TRBV7-2|-|16|TRBJ1-1
TGTGCCAGCAGCTTAGAGGCAGGGTCTGGGAACACTGAAGCTTTCTTT
CASSLEAGSGNTEAFF
>-|TRBV6-5|once|12|TRBJ2-7
TGTGCCAGCAGTTGGACAGAAGGCGAGCAGTACTTC
CASSWTEGEQYF
>TRBD1|TRBV19|-|13|TRBJ2-7
TGTGCCAGTAGCCGGGACAGCCCCTACGAGCAGTACTTC
CASSRDSPYEQYF
>TRBD1|TRBV25-1|-|13|TRBJ1-6
TGTGCCAGCAGGGGACAGGCCAATTCACCCCTCCACTTT
CASRGQANSPLHF
>-|TRBV6-1|-|16|TRBJ1-5
TGTGCCAGCAGTGAAGCTTGGCAGGGCTATGGTCAGCCCCAGCATTTT
CASSEAWQGYGQPQHF
>-|TRBV2|-|14|TRBJ1-2
TGTGCCGGAGGATTAGACAGGTCTAACTATGGCTACACCTTC
CAGGLDRSNYGYTF
>TRBD1|TRBV5-4|-|13|TRBJ1-2
TGTGCCAGTCTGCGGGACAGCAACTATGGCTACACCTTC
CASLRDSNYGYTF
>-|TRBV19|-|14|TRBJ1-2
TGTGCCAGTAGTCTTCTGTCTAATAACTATGGCTACACCTTC
CASSLLSNNYGYTF
>TRBD1|TRBV5-8|-|14|TRBJ1-2
TGTGCCAGCAGCTCCCTGGACAGGTCGGCTGGCTACACCTTC
CASSSLDRSAGYTF
>-|TRBV6-5|-|13|TRBJ1-1
TGTGCCAGCAGTTACAACGGGAACACTGAAGCTTTCTTT
CASSYNGNTEAFF
>-|TRBV20-1|-|11|TRBJ1-2
TGCAGTGCTCCCCGAGAGGGTGGCTACACCTTC
CSAPREGGYTF
>-|TRBV5-4|-|14|TRBJ1-6
TGTGCCAGCAGCTTGGTGCCGGGGAGTTCACCCCTCCACTTT
CASSLVPGSSPLHF
>-|TRBV7-3|-|13|TRBJ2-5
TGTGCCAGCAGCTTAGGCAGGGGTGAGACCCAGTACTTC
CASSLGRGETQYF
>TRBD1|TRBV18|once|13|TRBJ2-7
TGTGCCACCGGGACAGGGGGACCATACGAGCAGTACTTC
CATGTGGPYEQYF
>-|TRBV9|-|16|TRBJ2-1
TGTGCCAGCAGCGTAGCAGGGGGGATCGCTCAGGGTGAGCAGTTCTTC
CASSVAGGIAQGEQFF
>-|TRBV5-4|-|13|TRBJ1-2
TGTGCCAGCAGCTTGAAGGAACAGCCAGGCTACACCTTC
CASSLKEQPGYTF
>-|TRBV6-4|-|13|TRBJ1-1
TGTGCCAGCAGTTCCACGGTAAACACTGAAGCTTTCTTT
CASSSTVNTEAFF
>TRBD2|TRBV9|once|15|TRBJ2-1
TGTGCCAGCAGCTCCCGGACTAGCGGATTCGATGAGCAGTTCTTC
CASSSRTSGFDEQFF
>-|TRBV7-2|once|16|TRBJ2-1
TGTGCCAGCAGCTTAGAAGGGAGACGCACCTACAATGAGCAGTTCTTC
CASSLEGRRTYNEQFF
>TRBD2|TRBV7-2|-|14|TRBJ2-7
TGTGCCAGCAGCTTAGGCGGGGGAAACTACGAGCAGTACTTC
CASSLGGGNYEQYF
>-|TRBV3-1/TRBV3-2|once|19|TRBJ2-5
TGTGCCAGCAGCCAAGAAAGGGGGTGGGAAATCGTTCGTAAAGAGACCCAGTACTTC
CASSQERGWEIVRKETQYF
>-|TRBV15|-|17|TRBJ2-4
TGTGCCACCAGCCCTGGAACAGCCATGTTAGCCAAAAACATTCAGTACTTC
CATSPGTAMLAKNIQYF
>-|TRBV29-1|-|13|TRBJ2-7
TGCAGCGTTGAAGATCCCGGACAGTACGAGCAGTACTTC
CSVEDPGQYEQYF
>-|TRBV18|-|14|TRBJ1-1
TGTGCCAGCTCACCACGAGGTTTACGCACTGAAGCTTTCTTT
CASSPRGLRTEAFF
>-|TRBV10-2|-|13|TRBJ1-1
TGCGCCAGCACCGACGGGGGGGGCACTGAAGCTTTCTTT
CASTDGGGTEAFF
>TRBD1|TRBV4-1|-|15|TRBJ1-2
TGCGCCAGCAGCCAAGATGGGACAGGGTACTATGGCTACACCTTC
CASSQDGTGYYGYTF
>TRBD2|TRBV6-5|once|13|TRBJ2-7
TGTGCCAGCAGGACCACGGGAGGGGCCGAGCAGTACTTC
CASRTTGGAEQYF
>-|TRBV6-6|-|14|TRBJ1-5
TGTGCCAGCAGTTACAGACAGATCGGTCAGCCCCAGCATTTT
CASSYRQIGQPQHF
>TRBD1|TRBV19|-|16|TRBJ1-3
TGTGCCAGTAGTTTGCGGGACAGGGGGTCTGGAAACACCATATATTTT
CASSLRDRGSGNTIYF
>-|TRBV10-3|-|13|TRBJ2-5
TGTGCCATCAAACCACTAAACCAAGAGACCCAGTACTTC
CAIKPLNQETQYF
>TRBD1|TRBV6-1|-|14|TRBJ1-4
TGTGCCAGCAGTGAAGACAGGGGTAGTGAAAAACTGTTTTTT
CASSEDRGSEKLFF
>-|TRBV12-3/TRBV12-4|-|11|TRBJ1-2
TGTGCCAGCAGTCCAGGCTATGGCTACACCTTC
CASSPGYGYTF
>-|TRBV5-6|-|14|TRBJ2-3
TGTGCCAGCAGCTCGGGCAGGGGCACAGATACGCAGTATTTT
CASSSGRGTDTQYF
>TRBD1|TRBV4-3|-|14|TRBJ1-1
TGCGCCAGCAGCCAACAGGGGGCAGGCACTGAAGCTTTCTTT
CASSQQGAGTEAFF
>-|TRBV25-1|once|15|TRBJ1-6
TGTGCCAGCAGTGAACCCACAGGGCGGAATTCACCCCTCCACTTT
CASSEPTGRNSPLHF
>-|TRBV30|-|15|TRBJ1-3
TGTGCCTGGAGACCCCGGCGGGGATCTGGAAACACCATATATTTT
CAWRPRRGSGNTIYF
>TRBD2|TRBV4-1|few|15|TRBJ2-7
TGCGCCAGCAGCCAAGATCTGCGGGGGAACTACGAGCAGTACTTC
CASSQDLRGNYEQYF
>TRBD1|TRBV6-5|-|14|TRBJ1-2
TGTGCCAGCAGTTACTCAGGACAGGGAGGAGGCTACACCTTC
CASSYSGQGGGYTF
>-|TRBV6-1|-|15|TRBJ1-2
TGTGCCAGCAGTGAAGGTGCCAGGGGTATAACTGGCTACACCTTC
CASSEGARGITGYTF